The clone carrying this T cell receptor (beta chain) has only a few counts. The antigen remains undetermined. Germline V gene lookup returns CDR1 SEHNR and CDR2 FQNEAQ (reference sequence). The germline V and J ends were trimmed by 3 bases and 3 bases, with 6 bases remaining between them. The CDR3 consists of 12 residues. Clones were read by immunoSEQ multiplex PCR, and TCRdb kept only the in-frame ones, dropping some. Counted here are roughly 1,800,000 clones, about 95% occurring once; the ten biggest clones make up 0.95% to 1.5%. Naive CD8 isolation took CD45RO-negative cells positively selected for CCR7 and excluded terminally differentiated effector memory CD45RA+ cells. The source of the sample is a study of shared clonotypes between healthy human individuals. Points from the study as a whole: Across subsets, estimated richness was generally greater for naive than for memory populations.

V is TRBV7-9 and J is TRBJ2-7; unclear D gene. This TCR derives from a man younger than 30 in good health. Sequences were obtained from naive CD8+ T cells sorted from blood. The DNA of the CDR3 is TGTGCCAGCAGCTTTGGCCACTACGAGCAGTACTTC. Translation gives CASSFGHYEQYF.